These 14 T cell receptor beta chains share one sample of origin, sequenced in a study of blood T cell repertoires in COVID-19. The repertoire was sequenced with immunoSEQ multiplex PCR; TCRdb's copy has only in-frame clones and lacks some. Of about 250,000 clones in the sample, roughly 86% were seen once. Sequencing used peripheral blood. These receptor sequences come from a woman aged 25 to 39 with acute or convalescent COVID-19.

The CDR3 DNA is TGCGCCAGCAGCCAAACAGGAGACTCTGGGGCCAACGTCCTGACTTTC. It encodes CASSQTGDSGANVLTF. The chain links TRBV4-1 to TRBJ2-6; a weak D match, TRBD1 (5 bases). CDR3 size: 16 residues. The germline V gene encodes CDR1 MGHRA and CDR2 YSYEKL. V was pared by 2 bases and J by 0 bases, with 8 bases between.

The chain combines TRBV7-9 with TRBJ2-1; D ambiguous. CDR1 SEHNR and CDR2 FQNEAQ come from the germline V gene (reference sequence). V gave up 8 bases and J gave up 5 bases, with 10 bases separating them. CDR3 length: 12 amino acids. The CDR3 nucleotides read TGTGCCAGCCACCCTCGGGACAATGAGCAGTTCTTC. Translating gives CASHPRDNEQFF.

The V gene is TRBV5-1, the J gene TRBJ2-5, with D maybe TRBD1 (5 bases). The CDR3 covers 13 residues. V lost 1 base to trimming and J lost 2 bases, with 6 bases between them. Germline CDR1 and CDR2: SGHRS and YFSETQ. The CDR3 DNA reads TGCGCCAGCAGCTTGAACAGGCAAGAGACCCAGTACTTC. It codes for CASSLNRQETQYF.

The V and J genes are TRBV27 and TRBJ1-1, with D uncertain. CDR3 length: 13 amino acids. V dropped 5 bases and J dropped 4 bases, with 11 bases sitting between them. Germline CDR1 and CDR2: MNHEY and SMNVEV (reference sequence). The CDR3 loop reads CASSGRGGTEAFF. CDR3 DNA: TGTGCCAGCAGTGGGCGCGGAGGCACTGAAGCTTTCTTT.

V is TRBV5-4 and J is TRBJ2-5; 9 bases are a match to TRBD2. Germline CDR1 is SGHNT and CDR2 is YYREEE (reference sequence). J gave up 4 bases and V 2 bases, and 15 bases lay outside the gene matches. The CDR3 runs 18 residues. CDR3 in amino acids: CASSFPPGTSSPGETQYF. Here the CDR3 DNA reads TGTGCCAGCAGCTTTCCCCCCGGGACTAGCTCCCCGGGAGAGACCCAGTACTTC.

This clone was seen more than once but under ten times. The chain recombines TRBV12-3 or TRBV12-4 with TRBJ1-2, with D unresolved. The ends were cut back, 4 bases at V and 6 bases at J, with 9 bases in the middle. The CDR3 consists of 12 residues. CDR3 in amino acids: CASSWQSNGYTF. CDR3 DNA sequence: TGTGCCAGCAGTTGGCAGTCGAATGGCTACACCTTC.

The chain employs TRBV10-3 and TRBJ2-2, with 9 bases matching TRBD2. CDR1 and CDR2 from the germline V gene are ENHRY and SYGVKD. Germline trimming cut 11 bases from V and 5 bases from J; bases unmatched to any gene: 12. This CDR3 region has 15 residues. The CDR3 loop is CAVPLREGRTGELFF. The CDR3 bases are TGTGCCGTCCCTCTGCGGGAGGGGAGGACCGGGGAGCTGTTTTTT.

The chain joins TRBV15 to TRBJ2-1, with TRBD2 matching 9 bases. In germline, CDR1 is LNHNV, CDR2 YYDKDF (reference sequence). The CDR3 spans 14 residues. With 5 bases clipped from V and 3 bases from J, the junction kept 2 bases outside the gene matches. The CDR3 reads CATSQREVYNEQFF. In nucleotides, the CDR3 is TGTGCCACCAGCCAGCGGGAGGTCTACAATGAGCAGTTCTTC.

With respect to this clone: At one of its ends the junction is not consistent with the germline gene, which may arise from a read error. The chain uses TRBV7-8 and TRBJ2-7; D gene unclear. Germline CDR1 is SGHVS and CDR2 is FQNEAQ. The CDR3 is made up of 14 amino acids. This CDR3 reads CASSLAGGSRWLNF. CDR3 bases: TGTGCCAGCAGCTTAGCTGGTGGATCGAGGTGGTTGAACTTC.

This chain joins TRBV10-3 and TRBJ2-3; 13 bases line up with TRBD2. CDR3 size: 16 residues. Losses at the gene ends were 6 bases for V and 3 bases for J; bases not matched to a gene: 6. Germline CDR1 ENHRY, CDR2 SYGVKD. CDR3 residues: CAIRPGLAGVTDTQYF. The CDR3 DNA sequence: TGTGCCATCAGACCCGGACTAGCGGGAGTTACAGATACGCAGTATTTT.

The chain is built from TRBV30 and TRBJ2-7; tentatively, D is TRBD2 (6 bases). Germline-derived CDR1 and CDR2 are GTSNPN and SVGIG (reference sequence). V was trimmed by 4 bases and J by 3 bases, leaving 10 bases between them. The CDR3 is made up of 12 amino acids. The CDR3 reads CAWTYGGYEQYF. The CDR3 bases are TGTGCCTGGACCTACGGGGGCTACGAGCAGTACTTC.

The chain uses TRBV5-4 and TRBJ1-1, with D possibly being TRBD1 (6 bases). CDR1 SGHNT and CDR2 YYREEE come from the germline V gene (reference sequence). V was trimmed by 0 bases and J by 1 base, leaving 16 bases between them. The CDR3 consists of 17 residues. DNA for the CDR3: TGTGCCAGCAGCTTGGCTTTTGGGGTCAGGGGGAACACTGAAGCTTTCTTT. Encoded protein: CASSLAFGVRGNTEAFF.

The chain employs TRBV5-5 and TRBJ1-5; 7 nucleotides agree with TRBD1. The CDR3 covers 18 residues. Trimming cost V 3 bases and J 0 bases; bases outside gene matches: 12. Looked up from germline, CDR1 is SGHKS and CDR2 is YYEKEE (reference sequence). CDR3 in DNA: TGTGCCAGCAGCTCATACGGGGACAGTGGGTATAGCAATCAGCCCCAGCATTTT. Protein product: CASSSYGDSGYSNQPQHF.

The chain joins TRBV14 to TRBJ2-7; TRBD1 aligns across 7 bases. V was pared by 4 bases and J by 2 bases, with 8 bases of the junction left unmatched. The germline V gene has CDR1 SGHDN and CDR2 FVKESK. The CDR3 extends over 15 amino acids. The CDR3 nucleotides are TGTGCCAGCAGCCTGGACAGGACGGCGACCTACGAGCAGTACTTC. This translates into CASSLDRTATYEQYF.